The next 29 T cell receptor beta chains were all read from a single sample in a study of regulatory T cells in long-lasting Graves disease. Time point specified: newly diagnosed GD, antithyroid drugs for less than 3 months. PBMC-derived RNA was used for the TCR library. Sequencing libraries for TCR beta were prepared with iRepertoire HTBI primers and Arm-PCR of CDR3 regions. Using its own MiXCR run on the multiplex PCR reads, TCRdb lists one record per CDR3 protein. The table lists 300,000 to 450,000 distinct CDR3 sequences, around 16% of them singletons. This specimen was peripheral blood mononuclear cells (PBMCs), taken at new diagnosis, from a patient treated with antithyroid drugs. Source of these receptors: a female donor with Graves disease.

The genes are TRBV14 and TRBJ2-1; 10 bases map to TRBD1. After removal of 5 bases from V and 7 bases from J, the junction contained 14 bases not matched to a gene. The CDR3 totals 17 residues. In germline, CDR1 is SGHDN, CDR2 FVKESK. The CDR3 DNA sequence: TGTGCCAGCAGCGCCACCAAGGGACAGGGGAAGGGGAATGAGCAGTTCTTC. It yields the protein CASSATKGQGKGNEQFF. The whole variable domain, filled in from reference TRBV14 and TRBJ2-1, reads EAGVTQFPSHSVIEKGQTVTLRCDPISGHDNLYWYRRVMGKEIKFLLHFVKESKQDESGMPNNRFLAERTGGTYSTLKVQPAELEDSGVYFCASSATKGQGKGNEQFFGPGTRLTVL.

This chain uses TRBV9 with TRBJ2-7, with 11 bases lining up with TRBD2. The germline gives CDR1 SGDLS, CDR2 YYNGEE. The CDR3 runs 16 residues. V gave up 3 bases and J gave up 5 bases; unmatched junction bases: 10. In nucleotides, the CDR3 is TGTGCCAGCAGCGCTCGAGGGGGACTAGCGGACCACGAGCAGTACTTC. It specifies CASSARGGLADHEQYF. Combining the CDR3 with reference TRBV9 and TRBJ2-7 gives the whole variable domain DSGVTQTPKHLITATGQRVTLRCSPRSGDLSVYWYQQSLDQGLQFLIQYYNGEERAKGNILERFSAQQFPDLHSELNLSSLELGDSALYFCASSARGGLADHEQYFGPGTRLTVT.

The table lists this clonotype with many counts. This chain joins TRBV6-1 and TRBJ2-7; TRBD2 matches 14 bases. This CDR3 has 18 residues. CDR1 and CDR2 from the germline V gene are MNHNS and SASEGT. With V trimmed by 5 bases and J by 5 bases, 14 bases remained unmatched. CDR3 DNA sequence: TGTGCCAGCAGTCTTCCGGGACTAGCGGGAGCCCCGGGCCACGAGCAGTACTTC. Encoded protein: CASSLPGLAGAPGHEQYF.

This chain connects TRBV28 to TRBJ2-1; 7 nucleotides agree with TRBD1. CDR3 size: 15 residues. Trimming at V came to 2 bases and at J to 7 bases, leaving 8 bases not matched to a gene. The germline gives CDR1 MDHEN, CDR2 SYDVKM. The CDR3 region has the DNA TGTGCCAGCAGTTTACCCTCGACAGGGTGGAATGAGCAGTTCTTC. It codes for CASSLPSTGWNEQFF.

In its sample, this clonotype was seen many times. V gene TRBV20-1 combines with J gene TRBJ1-2, with D perhaps TRBD1 (5 bases). Germline V gene lookup returns CDR1 DFQATT and CDR2 SNEGSKA (reference sequence). With 3 bases removed from V and 7 bases from J, the gap between germline ends came to 18 bases. The CDR3 is 14 amino acids. The CDR3 sequence is CSASGQGIIGGYTF. CDR3 coding DNA: TGCAGTGCTAGTGGGCAGGGTATTATAGGTGGCTACACCTTC.

A few counts support this clonotype. This rearrangement joins TRBV5-1 to TRBJ2-5, with TRBD2 identical over 8 bases. The V gene's germline CDR1 is SGHRS and CDR2 YFSETQ. The CDR3 runs to 16 residues. The V and J ends lost 4 bases and 1 base, in that order; junction bases with no gene match: 9. CDR3 residues: CASSPRAGGPQETQYF. The CDR3 coding sequence is TGCGCCAGCAGCCCCAGGGCGGGGGGCCCCCAAGAGACCCAGTACTTC. Together with reference TRBV5-1 and TRBJ2-5, the CDR3 gives the full variable domain: KAGVTQTPRYLIKTRGQQVTLSCSPISGHRSVSWYQQTPGQGLQFLFEYFSETQRNKGNFPGRFSGRQFSNSRSEMNVSTLELGDSALYLCASSPRAGGPQETQYFGPGTRLLVL.

This clonotype was observed many times. The chain joins TRBV19 to TRBJ1-2, with 7 bases lining up with TRBD1. V trimming: 6 bases; J trimming: 4 bases; junction bases outside the gene matches: 11. The CDR3 has 15 residues. Germline CDR1 LNHDA, CDR2 SQIVND (reference sequence). The CDR3 here is CASREQGRSGYGYTF. For the CDR3, the DNA is TGTGCCAGTAGGGAACAGGGGAGGTCCGGCTATGGCTACACCTTC.

Notes on this clonotype: A much more abundant neighbour one base away suggests this may be a read error. The chain carries TRBV5-1 and TRBJ1-3; D call uncertain. Germline CDR1 SGHRS, CDR2 YFSETQ. The CDR3 runs to 14 residues. As DNA, the CDR3 is TGCGTCAGCAGCCCGGCCGGGACTGGAAACACCATATATTTT. Residues: CVSSPAGTGNTIYF.

This clonotype was observed at least ten times. The chain carries TRBV7-3 and TRBJ2-3, with 7 positions matching TRBD2. The V gene end was trimmed by 4 bases and the J gene end by 9 bases; junction bases not matched to a gene: 4. The germline gives CDR1 SGHTA, CDR2 FQGTGA. This CDR3 is built from 12 residues. For the CDR3, the DNA is TGTGCCAGCAGCTCGGGACTATCGACGCAGTATTTT. This translates into CASSSGLSTQYF. The full variable domain, its missing parts supplied by reference TRBV7-3 and TRBJ2-3, is GAGVSQTPSNKVTEKGKYVELRCDPISGHTALYWYRQSLGQGPEFLIYFQGTGAADDSGLPNDRFFAVRPEGSVSTLKIQRTERGDSAVYLCASSSGLSTQYFGPGTRLTVL.

This clonotype came up many times. The chain has TRBV12-3 or TRBV12-4 and TRBJ2-7, with D perhaps assigned TRBD1 or TRBD2 (5 bases each). The CDR3 sequence is 14 residues long. Trimming shortened V by 6 bases and J by 2 bases, and 14 bases separated the two germline ends. DNA for the CDR3: TGTGCCAGCAGCCCGACAGCGGATACCTACGAGCAGTACTTC. This encodes CASSPTADTYEQYF.

The chain couples TRBV20-1 to TRBJ2-3; D might be TRBD1 (7 bases). Germline V gene data show CDR1 as DFQATT and CDR2 as SNEGSKA (reference sequence). CDR3 length: 16 amino acids. V was trimmed by 0 bases and J by 0 bases, leaving 13 bases between them. Written as DNA, the CDR3 is TGCAGTGCTAGAGAAGGGGGCGGGATTAGCACAGATACGCAGTATTTT. This translates into CSAREGGGISTDTQYF.

The sample holds many counts of this clonotype. The chain links TRBV25-1 to TRBJ2-3, with TRBD2 identical over 10 bases. The V gene's germline CDR1 is MGHDK and CDR2 SYGVNS. This CDR3 comprises 16 residues. V lost 1 base, J lost 4 bases, and 5 bases stayed unmatched. CDR3 DNA: TGTGCCAGCAGTGAATTGAGTCTAGCGGGAGCAGATACGCAGTATTTT. It specifies CASSELSLAGADTQYF.

This rearrangement joins TRBV7-8 to TRBJ1-5, with 7 bases matching TRBD1. V was pared by 4 bases and J by 1 base, with 13 bases of the junction left unmatched. This CDR3 contains 18 residues. Germline CDR1 and CDR2: SGHVS and FQNEAQ. The CDR3: CASSSDRLRPLSNQPQHF. The CDR3 nucleotides read TGTGCCAGCAGCTCGGACAGGCTTAGGCCTTTGAGCAATCAGCCCCAGCATTTT.

This chain joins TRBV27 and TRBJ2-7; D unresolved. The CDR3 totals 15 residues. Looked up from germline, CDR1 is MNHEY and CDR2 is SMNVEV (reference sequence). Trimming removed 3 bases at V and 4 bases at J, with 16 bases between. DNA for the CDR3: TGTGCCAGCAGTTTGAACCGGGTTAGTTTATACGAGCAGTACTTC. Encoded protein: CASSLNRVSLYEQYF.

This clonotype was found many times. This sequence may be a read error, since a much larger clone differs from it by one base. J is TRBJ1-1 and V is TRBV6-2 or TRBV6-3; D is unresolved. Germline CDR1 and CDR2: MNHEY and SVGEGT. The CDR3 sequence is 12 residues long. Trimming cost V 6 bases and J 0 bases, with 5 bases left between them. The CDR3 here is CASSNMNTEAFF. The DNA for the CDR3 is TGTGCCAGCAGCAATATGAACACTGAAGCTTTCTTT.

The chain carries TRBV4-1 and TRBJ1-3; D remains unclear. V lost 3 bases and J lost 2, with 11 bases in between. Germline values: CDR1 MGHRA, CDR2 YSYEKL. This CDR3 region has 15 residues. The CDR3 is CASSHRSIAGNTIYF. The DNA of the CDR3 is TGCGCCAGCAGCCACCGATCTATCGCTGGAAACACCATATATTTT.

This clonotype was counted at least ten times. V usage is TRBV6-2 or TRBV6-3 and J usage is TRBJ2-7; possible D gene TRBD1, 5 bases. From germline, CDR1 is MNHEY and CDR2 SVGEGT. The V and J ends lost 0 bases and 2 bases respectively, with 11 bases between them. The length of the CDR3 is 15 residues. This CDR3 reads CASSYSPGSPYEQYF. The CDR3 nucleotides read TGTGCCAGCAGTTACTCGCCAGGGTCGCCCTACGAGCAGTACTTC.

This clonotype was counted ten times or more. The chain couples TRBV2 to TRBJ1-2; weak D call: TRBD1 (5 bases). The CDR3 runs to 13 residues. Germline values: CDR1 SNHLY, CDR2 FYNNEI. V lost 5 bases and J lost 4, with 11 bases in between. CDR3 sequence: CASSPDRLYGYTF. As DNA, the CDR3 is TGTGCCAGCAGTCCCGACAGACTCTATGGCTACACCTTC.

The genes are TRBV30 and TRBJ2-1; TRBD2 matches at 7 bases. Germline V gene data show CDR1 as GTSNPN and CDR2 as SVGIG (reference sequence). The CDR3 length is 12 residues. Unmatched junction bases numbered 4, after V lost 6 bases and J lost 5 bases. CDR3 DNA sequence: TGTGCCTGCGCCGGGACTAACAATGAGCAGTTCTTC. Translated, it gives CACAGTNNEQFF.

This clonotype was detected only once. This chain connects TRBV10-3 to TRBJ1-2; TRBD1 matches at 7 bases. Germline CDR1 is ENHRY and CDR2 is SYGVKD. There are 14 residues in the CDR3. The V and J ends lost 6 bases and 1 base, in that order; junction bases with no gene match: 5. The CDR3 sequence: CAISPGQNNYGYTF. CDR3 sequence (DNA): TGTGCCATCAGCCCGGGACAGAATAACTATGGCTACACCTTC.

With respect to this clonotype: A much larger clone is a single base away; this may be a read error. CDR3 amino acids: CASRGGSAETQCF. The CDR3 DNA sequence: TGTGCCAGCAGAGGAGGGTCAGCAGAGACCCAGTGCTTC. This chain uses TRBV7-2 with TRBJ2-5, with D tentatively TRBD2 (6 bases). The CDR3 is 13 residues long. The V gene's germline CDR1 is SGHTA and CDR2 FQGNSA.

Many counts were recorded for this clonotype. V usage is TRBV9 and J usage is TRBJ2-2; TRBD1 matches 7 bases. The germline V gene encodes CDR1 SGDLS and CDR2 YYNGEE. Unmatched junction bases numbered 7, after V lost 4 bases and J lost 1 base. The CDR3 has 16 residues. As DNA, the CDR3 is TGTGCCAGCAGCCCAAGACCAGGGGGGAACACCGGGGAGCTGTTTTTT. Its protein is CASSPRPGGNTGELFF.

V is TRBV9 and J is TRBJ2-2, with TRBD1 matching over 8 bases. The germline CDR1 and CDR2 sequences are SGDLS and YYNGEE. V lost 4 bases to trimming and J lost 0 bases; unmatched junction nucleotides: 8. This CDR3 is built from 17 residues. CDR3 amino acids: CASSYLLGQANTGELFF. CDR3 in DNA: TGTGCCAGCAGCTACCTTTTGGGACAGGCGAACACCGGGGAGCTGTTTTTT.

In this sample, this clonotype turned up many times. The chain employs TRBV6-1 and TRBJ1-5; D not resolved. The CDR3 totals 13 residues. CDR1 MNHNS and CDR2 SASEGT come from the germline V gene. V was pared by 7 bases and J by 4 bases, with 11 bases between. The CDR3, as DNA: TGTGCCAGCATTAAGGACGGGAATCAGCCCCAGCATTTT. As protein: CASIKDGNQPQHF.

This clonotype was seen many times. The V call is TRBV7-9, the J call TRBJ2-3; D gene uncertain. Germline V gene sequence: CDR1 SEHNR, CDR2 FQNEAQ (reference sequence). CDR3 length: 16 residues. V lost 0 bases to trimming and J lost 0 bases, with 10 bases between them. The CDR3 DNA is TGTGCCAGCAGCTTAGCGGCCTATACTAGCACAGATACGCAGTATTTT. It is translated as CASSLAAYTSTDTQYF.

This clonotype showed up many times. V usage is TRBV11-3 and J usage is TRBJ1-2; TRBD1 might be the D (5 bases). Trimming pared 9 bases from V and 5 bases from J, leaving 13 bases between. This CDR3 comprises 12 residues. Germline CDR1 is SGHNT and CDR2 is YENEEA. CDR3 residues: CARADSPYGYTF. The CDR3 DNA follows: TGTGCCAGGGCTGACAGTCCATATGGCTACACCTTC.

In its sample, this clonotype is medium-sized (0.01 to 0.1%). The chain carries TRBV3-1 and TRBJ1-5, with D possibly matching TRBD1 (5 bases). The germline V gene has CDR1 LGHDT and CDR2 YNNKEL (reference sequence). V was shortened by 3 bases and J by 2 bases, with 5 bases between the two germline ends. This CDR3 contains 13 residues. DNA for the CDR3: TGTGCCAGCAGCCAGGGGGGCAATCAGCCCCAGCATTTT. Translation gives CASSQGGNQPQHF.

V and J are TRBV12-3 or TRBV12-4 and TRBJ2-7, with 13 bases aligning to TRBD2. This CDR3 is built from 18 residues. With 6 bases clipped from V and 7 bases from J, the junction kept 18 bases outside the gene matches. CDR3: CASSDPLGLAGEPWEQYF. The CDR3 DNA reads TGTGCCAGCAGCGACCCACTTGGACTAGCGGGAGAGCCGTGGGAGCAGTACTTC.

This clonotype was counted at least ten times. This rearrangement joins TRBV28 to TRBJ1-2, with D tentatively TRBD1 (6 bases). The CDR3 runs to 16 residues. The V end lost 4 bases, the J end lost 1 base, and 16 bases lay between the germline ends. The germline gives CDR1 MDHEN, CDR2 SYDVKM. CDR3 amino acids: CASSSSGTHNNYGYTF. The CDR3, as DNA: TGTGCCAGCAGTTCTTCCGGGACACACAATAACTATGGCTACACCTTC.